These 16 T cell receptor beta chains share one sample of origin, sequenced in a study of T cell changes during pregnancy in multiple sclerosis. Using immunoSEQ multiplex PCR, the repertoire was profiled, and TCRdb retains in-frame clones only, with some absent. Among roughly 39,000 clones, 90% were seen once, and the ten largest hold over 0.45%. This specimen consisted of CD4+ T cells from peripheral blood mononuclear cells, obtained in the first trimester of pregnancy. The receptors here all came from a female donor in good health, enrolled as a control in a pregnancy study.

This clone was picked up a small number of times. The gene calls are TRBV2 and TRBJ2-2, with D perhaps TRBD1 (7 bases). Trimming cost V 7 bases and J 0 bases, with 12 bases left between them. The CDR3 sequence is 15 residues long. Germline lookup yields CDR1 SNHLY and CDR2 FYNNEI. The CDR3 reads CASKGGTANTGELFF. In DNA, the CDR3 is TGTGCCAGCAAGGGCGGGACAGCGAACACCGGGGAGCTGTTTTTT.

The rearrangement links TRBV7-2 to TRBJ2-2; D gene ambiguous. Germline CDR1 is SGHTA and CDR2 is FQGNSA. There are 13 residues in the CDR3. Trimming shortened V by 5 bases and J by 6 bases, and 10 bases separated the two germline ends. Here the CDR3 DNA reads TGTGCCAGCAGCCCCCCGGGTTCCGGGGAGCTGTTTTTT. Translated, it gives CASSPPGSGELFF.

The gene calls are TRBV27 and TRBJ1-3, with TRBD1 matching 7 bases. The CDR3 runs to 15 residues. J lost 0 bases, V lost 2 bases, and 1 base had no gene match. Germline assignment: CDR1 MNHEY and CDR2 SMNVEV (reference sequence). The CDR3 DNA reads TGTGCCAGCAGTTTACAGGGGGTCTCTGGAAACACCATATATTTT. Its translation is CASSLQGVSGNTIYF.

This clone was seen just once. This sequence joins TRBV5-8 and TRBJ1-5; perhaps TRBD1 as D (5 bases). Trimming took 1 base from V and 2 from J, leaving 16 bases between them. This CDR3 is built from 17 residues. Germline CDR1 and CDR2: SGHTS and YDEGEE. The CDR3 DNA reads TGTGCCAGCAGCTTGCCGCGGGGGGAGGGAGGCAATCAGCCCCAGCATTTT. Amino acid sequence: CASSLPRGEGGNQPQHF.

V usage is TRBV9 and J usage is TRBJ1-1; tentatively, D is TRBD1 (6 bases). Trimming removed 1 base at V and 1 base at J, with 20 bases between. The germline CDR1 and CDR2 sequences are SGDLS and YYNGEE. The CDR3 is 18 amino acids. The CDR3 region is CASSVSASGALGNTEAFF. The CDR3 DNA is TGTGCCAGCAGCGTATCCGCGTCAGGGGCCTTGGGGAACACTGAAGCTTTCTTT. Full variable domain (remainder filled in from reference TRBV9 and TRBJ1-1): DSGVTQTPKHLITATGQRVTLRCSPRSGDLSVYWYQQSLDQGLQFLIQYYNGEERAKGNILERFSAQQFPDLHSELNLSSLELGDSALYFCASSVSASGALGNTEAFFGQGTRLTVV.

For the CDR3, the DNA is TGTGCCAGCAGCTTAGGGTCTGGACAGGGGCATTCACCCCTCCACTTT. It specifies CASSLGSGQGHSPLHF. V gene TRBV7-9 combines with J gene TRBJ1-6; 9 bases align to TRBD1. With V trimmed by 1 base and J by 8 bases, 6 bases remained unmatched. Germline-derived CDR1 and CDR2 are SEHNR and FQNEAQ (reference sequence). CDR3 size: 16 residues.

The chain has TRBV4-3 and TRBJ1-1; 8 bases line up with TRBD1. The CDR3 consists of 13 residues. V was pared by 3 bases and J by 5 bases, with 2 bases of the junction left unmatched. The germline V gene has CDR1 LGHNA and CDR2 YSLEER. Written as DNA, the CDR3 is TGCGCCAGCAGCCACCGACAGGGGACTGAAGCTTTCTTT. As protein: CASSHRQGTEAFF.

This clone showed up just once. The chain uses TRBV7-8 and TRBJ2-7; no definite D call. The CDR3 runs 14 residues. The germline V gene encodes CDR1 SGHVS and CDR2 FQNEAQ. With 1 base removed from V and 3 bases from J, the gap between germline ends came to 10 bases. The CDR3 nucleotides are TGTGCCAGCAGCTTAGGCTCAGGTCGCTACGAGCAGTACTTC. Its translation: CASSLGSGRYEQYF.

The chain recombines TRBV7-3 with TRBJ1-4; no firm D call. V lost 8 bases and J lost 6, with 19 bases in between. Germline V gene lookup returns CDR1 SGHTA and CDR2 FQGTGA. The CDR3 spans 15 residues. The CDR3 protein is CASLIPDLRYEKLFF. In DNA form, the CDR3 reads TGTGCCAGCCTGATTCCTGACTTGAGATATGAAAAACTGTTTTTT. The full variable domain, rest sourced from reference TRBV7-3 and TRBJ1-4, is GAGVSQTPSNKVTEKGKYVELRCDPISGHTALYWYRQSLGQGPEFLIYFQGTGAADDSGLPNDRFFAVRPEGSVSTLKIQRTERGDSAVYLCASLIPDLRYEKLFFGSGTQLSVL.

V usage is TRBV5-1 and J usage is TRBJ1-2; D might be TRBD1 (5 bases). Deletions cut 5 bases from V and 1 base from J, with 6 bases between. Looked up from germline, CDR1 is SGHRS and CDR2 is YFSETQ. There are 12 residues in the CDR3. The CDR3 DNA sequence: TGCGCCAGCAGGCAGGGTAACTATGGCTACACCTTC. Its protein is CASRQGNYGYTF.

V and J are TRBV6-1 and TRBJ1-6; 11 bases are a match to TRBD1. The trim removed 3 bases at V and 11 bases at J, leaving 6 bases unmatched. Germline values: CDR1 MNHNS, CDR2 SASEGT. This CDR3 contains 15 residues. The CDR3 is CASSDPGQGVAPLHF. As DNA, the CDR3 is TGTGCCAGCAGTGACCCGGGACAGGGGGTTGCACCCCTCCACTTT.

This clone came up once. The chain links TRBV7-3 to TRBJ1-2, with D perhaps TRBD1 (5 bases). This CDR3 comprises 14 residues. V was trimmed by 5 bases and J by 4 bases, leaving 14 bases between them. Looked up from germline, CDR1 is SGHTA and CDR2 is FQGTGA. The DNA for the CDR3 is TGTGCCAGCAGCCCTCTCGGGGGTGGCTATGGCTACACCTTC. Encoded protein: CASSPLGGGYGYTF. The entire variable domain, with the rest obtained from reference TRBV7-3 and TRBJ1-2, is as follows: GAGVSQTPSNKVTEKGKYVELRCDPISGHTALYWYRQSLGQGPEFLIYFQGTGAADDSGLPNDRFFAVRPEGSVSTLKIQRTERGDSAVYLCASSPLGGGYGYTFGSGTRLTVV.

CDR3 nucleotides: TGTGCCAGCAGCCAAGACGTGGGGGGGGCTGGCAATCAGCCCCAGCATTTT. Its translation is CASSQDVGGAGNQPQHF. V and J are TRBV4-2 and TRBJ1-5; weak D call: TRBD1 (6 bases). The length of the CDR3 is 17 residues. Germline CDR1 reads LGHNA; CDR2 reads YNFKEQ. The germline V and J ends were trimmed by 0 bases and 2 bases, with 14 bases remaining between them.

The V gene is TRBV14, the J gene TRBJ1-6, with D tentatively TRBD1 (6 bases). There are 17 residues in the CDR3. Germline CDR1 SGHDN, CDR2 FVKESK. Trimming removed 4 bases at V and 1 base at J, with 14 bases between. This CDR3 is CASSPSTGSSYNSPLHF. For the CDR3, the DNA is TGTGCCAGCAGCCCTTCCACAGGGAGTTCCTATAATTCACCCCTCCACTTT.

The DNA for the CDR3 is TGTGCCAGCAGATTCGATGGACTAGCGGGGGGGACGAACACCGGGGAGCTGTTTTTT. This encodes CASRFDGLAGGTNTGELFF. V and J are TRBV5-4 and TRBJ2-2, with TRBD2 matching 15 bases. From germline, CDR1 is SGHNT and CDR2 YYREEE (reference sequence). J was trimmed by 0 bases and V by 5 bases; bases with no gene match: 8. CDR3 size: 19 residues.

This chain links TRBV4-1 with TRBJ2-1; possibly TRBD1 for D (6 bases). V was pared by 2 bases and J by 6 bases, with 14 bases between. CDR1 and CDR2 (germline): MGHRA, YSYEKL. CDR3 length: 15 amino acids. In DNA, the CDR3 is TGCGCCAGCAGCCAAAGTCCGGCAGGGGTCAATGAGCAGTTCTTC. Translated: CASSQSPAGVNEQFF.